This TCR beta chain was identified in a study of cytomegalovirus exposure and HLA in healthy donors. The wider study: From about 200 million T cells, an earlier analysis saw 90 million to 130 million unique TCR beta sequences.

Of note for this clone: As yet, its antigen is unknown.

Study-level points and caveats: Donor immune exposure was known only as CMV serostatus. Sequencing artifact likely explains a cluster of highly shared sequence variants.

The PCR made use of 60 Vbeta and 13 Jbeta primers. Clones were sequenced by immunoSEQ multiplex PCR, and TCRdb holds only the in-frame ones, with some missing. Of some 140,000 clones listed, approximately 77% were seen once; the top ten hold more than 1.1%. The germline gives CDR1 SGHVS, CDR2 FNYEAQ. V was cut by 5 bases and J by 8 bases, with 12 bases left in between. The CDR3 sequence is 13 residues long. Sequences were obtained from PBMCs. This chain joins TRBV7-6 and TRBJ2-2; D unresolved. The sequence was collected from a woman aged 40 to 55 in good health and CMV-seronegative. CDR3 sequence: CASSPVSFGELFF. The DNA for the CDR3 is TGTGCCAGCAGCCCCGTTAGTTTTGGGGAGCTGTTTTTT. Complete variable domain (other parts from reference TRBV7-6 and TRBJ2-2): GAGVSQSPRYKVTKRGQDVALRCDPISGHVSLYWYRQALGQGPEFLTYFNYEAQQDKSGLPNDRFSAERPEGSISTLTIQRTEQRDSAMYRCASSPVSFGELFFGEGSRLTVL.